This T cell receptor beta chain was obtained from a study of blood T cell repertoires in COVID-19. Study-wide context: Acute and convalescent COVID-19 specimens originated in the United States, Italy and Spain. From T cells, B-cell-depleted T cells, or PBMCs came the material, which was cDNA or gDNA.

Seattle-derived patients entered the study during active infection and were followed longitudinally. As handled by the study authors: Reference gene primer amplification yielded estimated nucleated cell counts. Assay: immunoSEQ multiplex PCR; the TCRdb copy retains only in-frame clones and omits some. V, J and clone size were drawn from that table, and D and trimming were deduced from the DNA. The data hold 180,000 or so clones, with 75% to 85% observed a single time. Trimming took 3 bases from V and 7 from J, leaving 13 bases between them. CDR1 is SQVTM and CDR2 is ANQGSEA in the germline V gene. The CDR3 length is 13 residues.

The J gene is TRBJ2-1, the V gene TRBV29-1, with D maybe TRBD1 (6 bases). The material sequenced was peripheral blood. The sequence derives from a woman in her 40s with COVID-19, enrolled during active disease. The DNA of the CDR3 is TGCAGCGTTGAGGCAGGGGCGCGGAATGAGCAGTTCTTC. This translates into CSVEAGARNEQFF.